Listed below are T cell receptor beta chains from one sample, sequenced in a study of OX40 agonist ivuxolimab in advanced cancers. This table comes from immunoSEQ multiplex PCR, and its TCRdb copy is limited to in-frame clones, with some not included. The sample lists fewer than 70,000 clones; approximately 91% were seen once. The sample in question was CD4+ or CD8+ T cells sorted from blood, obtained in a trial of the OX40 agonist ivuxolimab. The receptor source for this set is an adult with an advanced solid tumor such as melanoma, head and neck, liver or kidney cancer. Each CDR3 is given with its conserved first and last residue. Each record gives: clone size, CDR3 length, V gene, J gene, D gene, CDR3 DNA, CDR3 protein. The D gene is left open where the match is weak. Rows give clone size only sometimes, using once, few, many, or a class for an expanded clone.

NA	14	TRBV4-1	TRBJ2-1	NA	TGCGCCAGCAGCCCCGGAGCCAATTACAATGAGCAGTTCTTC	CASSPGANYNEQFF
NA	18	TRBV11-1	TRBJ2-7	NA	TGTGCCAGCAGCTTATTTGGAGTCGGGGGACAAATCTCCTACGAGCAGTACTTC	CASSLFGVGGQISYEQYF
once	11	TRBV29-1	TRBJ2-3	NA	TGCAGCTTTTCGTGGGAAAGCGCGCAGTATTTT	CSFSWESAQYF
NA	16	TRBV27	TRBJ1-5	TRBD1	TGTGCCAGCAGCGCCCGCGGGACAGTAGGCAATCAGTCCCAGCATTTT	CASSARGTVGNQSQHF
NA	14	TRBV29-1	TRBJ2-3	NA	TGCAGCGGGGACTCGGGGCCGTCGACAGATACGCAGTATTTT	CSGDSGPSTDTQYF
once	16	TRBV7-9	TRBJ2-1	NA	TGTGCCAGCAGCTTAGGCTTGGGTGCTAAAAACAATGAGCAGTTCTTC	CASSLGLGAKNNEQFF
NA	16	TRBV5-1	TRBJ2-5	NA	TGCGCCAGCAGCTTGCCTCGGGCCGGGGGTAGGGAGACCCAGTACTTC	CASSLPRAGGRETQYF
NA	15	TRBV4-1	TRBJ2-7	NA	TGCGCCAGCAGCCAAGCCCGTGGGGGGACCTACGAGCAGTACTTC	CASSQARGGTYEQYF
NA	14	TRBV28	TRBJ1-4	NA	TGTGCCAGCAGACAGGGTTTCGGGGGTGAAAAACTGTTTTTT	CASRQGFGGEKLFF
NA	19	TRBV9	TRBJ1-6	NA	TGTGCCAGCAGCGAGGGCCCCGTAATTGGGGGCTCCTATAATTCACCCCTCCACTTT	CASSEGPVIGGSYNSPLHF
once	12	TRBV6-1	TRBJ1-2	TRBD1	TGTGCCAGCGTTAAGGCAACAGGGGACTACACCTTC	CASVKATGDYTF
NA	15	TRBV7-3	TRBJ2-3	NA	TGTGCCAGCAGCTCCCGGGAAGCAAGCACAGATACGCAGTATTTT	CASSSREASTDTQYF
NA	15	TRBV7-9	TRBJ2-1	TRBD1	TGTGCCAGCAGCTTAGGACAGGGGGCCTACAATGAGCAGTTCTTC	CASSLGQGAYNEQFF
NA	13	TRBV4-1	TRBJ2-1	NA	TGCGCCAGCAGCCAGGACGGATACAATGAGCAGTTCTTC	CASSQDGYNEQFF
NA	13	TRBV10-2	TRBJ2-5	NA	TGCGCCAGGGACCGACAGAACCAAGAGACCCAGTACTTC	CARDRQNQETQYF
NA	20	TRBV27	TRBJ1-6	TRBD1	TGTGCCAGCAGACCAATGGACGCCCGGGACAGGGCCTCCTATAATTCACCCCTCCACTTT	CASRPMDARDRASYNSPLHF
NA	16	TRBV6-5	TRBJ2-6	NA	TGTGCCAGCAGTTACCCGAGCGGGTCCGGGGCCAACGTCCTGACTTTC	CASSYPSGSGANVLTF
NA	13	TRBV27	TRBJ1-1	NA	TGTGCCAGCAGTTTAGGGGGGCGGACTGAAGCTTTCTTT	CASSLGGRTEAFF
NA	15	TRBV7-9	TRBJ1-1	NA	TGTGCCAGCAGCTTGCCGGACCTGACCAACACTGAAGCTTTCTTT	CASSLPDLTNTEAFF
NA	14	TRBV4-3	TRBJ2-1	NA	TGCGCCAGCAGCCAAGATTGGGGGGAGGATGAGCAGTTCTTC	CASSQDWGEDEQFF
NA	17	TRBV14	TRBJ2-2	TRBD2	TGTGCCAGCAGCCGATCGGGACTAGCGGGAAACACCGGGGAGCTGTTTTTT	CASSRSGLAGNTGELFF
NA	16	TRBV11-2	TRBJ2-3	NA	TGTGCCAGCAGCTTAGTAGGGGAAGTCGGCACAGATACGCAGTATTTT	CASSLVGEVGTDTQYF
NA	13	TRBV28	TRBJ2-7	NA	TGTGCCAGTGGGAACGGACGAGGGTACGAGCAGTACTTC	CASGNGRGYEQYF
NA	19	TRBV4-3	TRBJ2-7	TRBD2	TGCGCCAGCAGCCAAGCCCCGGGACTAGGTGAGGTTTTCTCCTACGAGCAGTACTTC	CASSQAPGLGEVFSYEQYF
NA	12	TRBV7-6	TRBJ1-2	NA	TGTGCCAGCAGCTTAGGAGCTAGTGGCTACACCTTC	CASSLGASGYTF
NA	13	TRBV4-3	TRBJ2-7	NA	TGCGCCAGCAGCCCCCGCAGGTCCTACGAGCAGTACTTC	CASSPRRSYEQYF